The clone carrying this TCR beta chain appeared once. The data stem from a study of blood T cell repertoires in COVID-19. Germline values: CDR1 KGHSH, CDR2 LQKENI. V lost 2 bases to trimming and J lost 5 bases, with 6 bases between them. This CDR3 has 12 amino acids. Method: immunoSEQ multiplex PCR; TCRdb's copy keeps in-frame clones and lacks some. The sample holds 220,000 or so clones, approximately 80% seen once. What was sequenced was peripheral blood. The chain is built from TRBV18 and TRBJ1-2, with no clear D. This clonotype was sampled from a woman aged 55-70 years who had recovered from COVID-19. The CDR3 DNA reads as TGTGCCAGCTCACCAGGAGGGTATGGCTACACCTTC. Translating gives CASSPGGYGYTF.